Listed below are T cell receptor beta chains from one sample, sequenced in a study of siplizumab effects on memory and regulatory T cells. Method: immunoSEQ multiplex PCR; TCRdb's copy keeps in-frame clones and lacks some. The data hold 70,000 to 90,000 clones, with approximately 93% observed a single time. The sequencing sample was made of CD8+ T cells sorted from blood. Source of these receptors: a human donor in good health. Both conserved end residues are part of each CDR3. A D gene is named only where the DNA matches it firmly. The size field is filled for only some rows; it gives once, few, many or a size class.

CDR3 | DNA | J | D | V | size
CASSVASGDYYEQYF | TGTGCCAGCAGCGTAGCGAGCGGGGACTACTACGAGCAGTACTTC | TRBJ2-7 | TRBD2 | TRBV9 | .
CASRTTGGSSNEQFF | TGTGCCAGCAGAACCACAGGGGGCTCCTCAAATGAGCAGTTCTTC | TRBJ2-1 | TRBD1 | TRBV6-4 | once
CASSPPEGISSYEQYF | TGTGCCAGCTCACCACCGGAAGGTATTAGCTCCTACGAGCAGTACTTC | TRBJ2-7 | . | TRBV18 | .
CASSRGVAHEQYF | TGTGCCAGCAGTCGAGGCGTGGCCCACGAGCAGTACTTC | TRBJ2-7 | . | TRBV7-2 | .
CATSRVWGTANEKLFF | TGTGCCACCAGCAGAGTGTGGGGGACGGCTAATGAAAAACTGTTTTTT | TRBJ1-4 | . | TRBV15 | .
CASSLGYTGELFF | TGTGCCAGCAGTTTGGGGTACACCGGGGAGCTGTTTTTT | TRBJ2-2 | . | TRBV27 | .
CASSQDPGVDTEAFF | TGCGCCAGCAGCCAAGATCCAGGGGTGGACACTGAAGCTTTCTTT | TRBJ1-1 | . | TRBV4-1 | .
CAKQVLPYNEQFF | TGTGCCAAGCAGGTCCTCCCCTACAATGAGCAGTTCTTC | TRBJ2-1 | . | TRBV7-9 | .
CASSWRVGSGANVLTF | TGTGCCAGCAGTTGGAGAGTAGGCTCTGGGGCCAACGTCCTGACTTTC | TRBJ2-6 | . | TRBV27 | once
CASPQRGKETQYF | TGTGCCTCCCCCCAGCGGGGGAAGGAGACCCAGTACTTC | TRBJ2-5 | TRBD2 | TRBV6-8 | .
CASSPRQLGWGTDTQYF | TGCGCCAGCAGCCCCCGCCAGCTAGGGTGGGGCACAGATACGCAGTATTTT | TRBJ2-3 | . | TRBV5-1 | .
CASSYGSGGTSTDTQYF | TGTGCCAGCAGCTACGGGAGCGGGGGGACTAGCACAGATACGCAGTATTTT | TRBJ2-3 | TRBD2 | TRBV9 | .
CASSPQGGDTQYF | TGTGCCAGCAGCCCCCAAGGTGGAGATACGCAGTATTTT | TRBJ2-3 | . | TRBV5-4 | once
CASSLGQGIPYEQYF | TGTGCCAGCAGCTTAGGACAGGGCATTCCCTACGAGCAGTACTTC | TRBJ2-7 | TRBD1 | TRBV7-2 | .
CASSPLGRENEQYF | TGTGCCAGCAGCCCTTTAGGACGGGAGAATGAGCAGTACTTC | TRBJ2-7 | . | TRBV7-2 | few
CASSSRWTVYEQYF | TGTGCCAGCAGCTCTCGCTGGACAGTCTACGAGCAGTACTTC | TRBJ2-7 | . | TRBV5-6 | .
CASSRELVQGARSNQPQHF | TGTGCCAGCAGCCGAGAATTAGTACAGGGGGCGCGGAGCAATCAGCCCCAGCATTTT | TRBJ1-5 | TRBD1 | TRBV7-3 | .
CASSLSPQGDEQFF | TGTGCCAGCAGTTTATCTCCCCAGGGCGATGAGCAGTTCTTC | TRBJ2-1 | . | TRBV27 | .
CASSLGEYEQYF | TGTGCCAGCAGCTTGGGAGAATACGAGCAGTACTTC | TRBJ2-7 | . | TRBV5-6 | .
CAWDRDRVAEAFF | TGTGCCTGGGACCGGGACAGGGTCGCTGAAGCTTTCTTT | TRBJ1-1 | TRBD1 | TRBV30 | .
CASGGGTNEKLFF | TGTGCCAGCGGGGGGGGAACTAATGAAAAACTGTTTTTT | TRBJ1-4 | . | TRBV7-8 | .
CASSPAGETQYF | TGTGCCAGCAGCCCTGCGGGCGAGACCCAGTACTTC | TRBJ2-5 | . | TRBV7-2 | .
CASRDLVIGGVDTGELFF | TGTGCAAGTCGTGACTTGGTTATAGGAGGCGTCGACACCGGGGAGCTGTTTTTT | TRBJ2-2 | . | TRBV12-2 | .
CASSPGLAGVGTGELFF | TGTGCCAGCTCTCCAGGACTAGCGGGTGTTGGCACCGGGGAGCTGTTTTTT | TRBJ2-2 | TRBD2 | TRBV7-8 | .
CASSIDRYYSPLHF | TGTGCCAGTAGTATAGATCGTTATTACTCACCCCTCCACTTT | TRBJ1-6 | . | TRBV19 | few
CASSIYGGAVYEQYF | TGTGCCAGTAGTATATACGGGGGGGCTGTCTACGAGCAGTACTTC | TRBJ2-7 | TRBD2 | TRBV19 | .
CASSAGYEQFF | TGTGCCAGCAGCGCCGGCTATGAGCAGTTCTTC | TRBJ2-1 | . | TRBV9 | .
CASSLDWGGTGELFF | TGCGCCAGCAGCTTGGATTGGGGCGGGACCGGGGAGCTGTTTTTT | TRBJ2-2 | . | TRBV5-1 | .
CASSPRQGFYGYTF | TGTGCCAGCAGCCCGAGACAGGGTTTCTATGGCTACACCTTC | TRBJ1-2 | TRBD1 | TRBV28 | .
CASSDVGSGNTIYF | TGTGCCAGCAGTGATGTAGGGTCTGGAAACACCATATATTTT | TRBJ1-3 | . | TRBV2 | once
CASSDHNGASHQETQYF | TGTGCCAGCTCGGACCATAATGGAGCTTCCCACCAAGAGACCCAGTACTTC | TRBJ2-5 | . | TRBV7-3 | .
CASRTGGVETQYF | TGTGCCAGCAGAACAGGGGGCGTCGAGACCCAGTACTTC | TRBJ2-5 | TRBD1 | TRBV2 | .
CASSLGGSGNQPQHF | TGTGCCAGCAGCTTGGGAGGGTCTGGCAATCAGCCCCAGCATTTT | TRBJ1-5 | . | TRBV5-6 | .
CASSPTGGNGYTF | TGTGCCAGCAGCCCGACAGGGGGGAATGGCTACACCTTC | TRBJ1-2 | TRBD1 | TRBV7-9 | .
CASSLDLADTQYF | TGTGCCAGCAGCTTAGATCTAGCAGATACGCAGTATTTT | TRBJ2-3 | . | TRBV11-2 | .
CASSHASTETQYF | TGCGCCAGCAGCCACGCTAGCACCGAGACCCAGTACTTC | TRBJ2-5 | . | TRBV4-1 | .
CASSSPTGTGEETQYF | TGTGCCAGCAGTTCTCCCACCGGGACAGGGGAGGAGACCCAGTACTTC | TRBJ2-5 | TRBD1 | TRBV28 | .
CASSRTGVGNTIYF | TGCGCCAGCAGCAGGACAGGGGTTGGAAACACCATATATTTT | TRBJ1-3 | TRBD1 | TRBV4-1 | .
CASGTENTGELFF | TGTGCCAGCGGGACAGAGAACACCGGGGAGCTGTTTTTT | TRBJ2-2 | TRBD1 | TRBV7-6 | .
CASAGNTIYF | TGTGCCAGCGCTGGAAACACCATATATTTT | TRBJ1-3 | . | TRBV2 | .
CSASGGALETQYF | TGCAGCGCTAGCGGGGGGGCCTTAGAGACCCAGTACTTC | TRBJ2-5 | TRBD2 | TRBV29-1 | .